The clone carrying this T cell receptor beta chain has only a few counts. The antigen remains undetermined. This record belongs to a study of shared clonotypes between healthy human individuals. Here immunoSEQ multiplex PCR was the method, and the copy in TCRdb shows in-frame clones only, minus some. Of 1,100,000 or so clones detected, 75% to 80% appear once; the ten largest clones hold around 0.47%. Whole-study results and caveats: Of the naive CD4 clonotypes, roughly 5.2% were shared across several donors.

V was clipped by 2 bases and J by 9 bases; unmatched bases: 6. The CDR3 is 15 amino acids. The germline gives CDR1 SGHAT, CDR2 FQNNGV. Sequencing was carried out using memory CD4+ T cells from PBMCs. Stated subset: CD45RA-negative fraction. The chain links TRBV11-2 to TRBJ2-1, with 11 bases identical to TRBD2. This sequence was found in a man aged 18-30 years in good health. Some clones in this sample may be carry-over from other donors' samples. CDR3 loop: CASSLQLAGVGEQFF. CDR3 nucleotide sequence: TGTGCCAGCAGCTTACAACTAGCGGGGGTCGGTGAGCAGTTCTTC.